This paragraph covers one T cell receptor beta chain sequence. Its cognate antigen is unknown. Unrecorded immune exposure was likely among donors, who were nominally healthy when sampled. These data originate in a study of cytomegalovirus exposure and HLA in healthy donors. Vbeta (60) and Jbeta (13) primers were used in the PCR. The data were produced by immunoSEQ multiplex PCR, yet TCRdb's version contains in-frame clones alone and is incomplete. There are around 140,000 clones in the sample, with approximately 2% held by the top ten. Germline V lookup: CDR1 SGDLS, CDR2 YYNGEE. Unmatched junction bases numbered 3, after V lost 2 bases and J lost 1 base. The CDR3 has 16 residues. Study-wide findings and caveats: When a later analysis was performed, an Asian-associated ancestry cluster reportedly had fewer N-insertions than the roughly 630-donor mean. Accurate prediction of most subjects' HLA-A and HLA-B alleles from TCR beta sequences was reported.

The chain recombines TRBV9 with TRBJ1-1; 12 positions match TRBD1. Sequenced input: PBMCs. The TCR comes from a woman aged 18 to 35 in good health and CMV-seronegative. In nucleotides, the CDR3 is TGTGCCAGCAGCGTGCTGGGACAGGGGGCGAACACTGAAGCTTTCTTT. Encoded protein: CASSVLGQGANTEAFF. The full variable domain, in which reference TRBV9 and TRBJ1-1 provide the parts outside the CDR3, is DSGVTQTPKHLITATGQRVTLRCSPRSGDLSVYWYQQSLDQGLQFLIQYYNGEERAKGNILERFSAQQFPDLHSELNLSSLELGDSALYFCASSVLGQGANTEAFFGQGTRLTVV.